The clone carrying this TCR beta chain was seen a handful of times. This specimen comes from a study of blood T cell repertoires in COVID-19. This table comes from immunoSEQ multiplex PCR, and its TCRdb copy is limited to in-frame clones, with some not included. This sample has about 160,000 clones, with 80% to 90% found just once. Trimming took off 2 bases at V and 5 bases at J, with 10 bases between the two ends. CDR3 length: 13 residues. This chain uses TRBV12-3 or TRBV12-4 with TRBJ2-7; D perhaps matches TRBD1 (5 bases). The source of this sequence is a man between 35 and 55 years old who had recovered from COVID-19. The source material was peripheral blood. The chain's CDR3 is CASSLNPRDEQYF. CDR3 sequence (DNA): TGTGCCAGCAGTTTAAACCCCAGGGACGAGCAGTACTTC.